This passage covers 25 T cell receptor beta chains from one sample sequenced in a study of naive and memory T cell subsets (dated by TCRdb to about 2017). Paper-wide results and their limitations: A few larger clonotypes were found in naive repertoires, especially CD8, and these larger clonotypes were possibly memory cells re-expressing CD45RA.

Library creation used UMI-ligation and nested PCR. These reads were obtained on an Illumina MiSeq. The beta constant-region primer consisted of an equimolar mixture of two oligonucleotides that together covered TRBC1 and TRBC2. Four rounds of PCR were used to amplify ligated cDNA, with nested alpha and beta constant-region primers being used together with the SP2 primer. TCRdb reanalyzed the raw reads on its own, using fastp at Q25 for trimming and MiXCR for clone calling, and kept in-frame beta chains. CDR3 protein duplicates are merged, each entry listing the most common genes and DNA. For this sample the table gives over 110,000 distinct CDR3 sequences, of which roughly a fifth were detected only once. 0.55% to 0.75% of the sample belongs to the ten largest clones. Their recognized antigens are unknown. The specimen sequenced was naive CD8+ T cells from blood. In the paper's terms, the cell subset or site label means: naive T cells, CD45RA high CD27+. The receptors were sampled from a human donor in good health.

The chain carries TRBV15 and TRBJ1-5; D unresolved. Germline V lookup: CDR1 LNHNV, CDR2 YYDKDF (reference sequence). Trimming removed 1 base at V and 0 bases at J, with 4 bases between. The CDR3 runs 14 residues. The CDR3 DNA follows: TGTGCCACCAGCAGAGCAGATAGCAATCAGCCCCAGCATTTT. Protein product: CATSRADSNQPQHF.

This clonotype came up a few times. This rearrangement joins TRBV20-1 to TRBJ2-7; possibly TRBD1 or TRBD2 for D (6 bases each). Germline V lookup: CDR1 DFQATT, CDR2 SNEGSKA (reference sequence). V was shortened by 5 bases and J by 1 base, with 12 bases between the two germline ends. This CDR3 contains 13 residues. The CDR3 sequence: CSAPTGRSYEQYF. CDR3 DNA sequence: TGCAGTGCTCCAACAGGGAGGTCCTACGAGCAGTACTTC.

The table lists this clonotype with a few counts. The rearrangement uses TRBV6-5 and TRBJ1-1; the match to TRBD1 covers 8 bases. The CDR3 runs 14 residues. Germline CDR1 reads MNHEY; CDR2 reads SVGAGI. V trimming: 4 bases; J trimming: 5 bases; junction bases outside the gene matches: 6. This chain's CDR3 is CASSSPGQGTEAFF. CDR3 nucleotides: TGTGCCAGCAGTTCCCCAGGACAGGGAACTGAAGCTTTCTTT.

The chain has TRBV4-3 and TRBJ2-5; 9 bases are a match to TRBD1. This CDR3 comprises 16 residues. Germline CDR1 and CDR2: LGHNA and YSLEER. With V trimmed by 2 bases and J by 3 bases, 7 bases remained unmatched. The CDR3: CASSQSGTGTEETQYF. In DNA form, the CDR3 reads TGCGCCAGCAGCCAATCCGGGACAGGGACGGAAGAGACCCAGTACTTC.

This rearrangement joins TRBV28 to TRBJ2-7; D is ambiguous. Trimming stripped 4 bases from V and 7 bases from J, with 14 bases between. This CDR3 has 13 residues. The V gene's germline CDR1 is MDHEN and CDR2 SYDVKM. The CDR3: CASSSGLLLEQYF. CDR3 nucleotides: TGTGCCAGCAGTTCGGGCCTGCTGTTGGAGCAGTACTTC.

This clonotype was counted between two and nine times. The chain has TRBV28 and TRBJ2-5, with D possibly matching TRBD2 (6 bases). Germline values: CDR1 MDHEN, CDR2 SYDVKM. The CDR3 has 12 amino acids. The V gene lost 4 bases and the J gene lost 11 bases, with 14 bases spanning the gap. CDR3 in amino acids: CASSSETGRQYF. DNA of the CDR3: TGTGCCAGCAGTTCGGAGACCGGGAGACAGTACTTC. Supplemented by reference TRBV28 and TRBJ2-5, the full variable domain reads DVKVTQSSRYLVKRTGEKVFLECVQDMDHENMFWYRQDPGLGLRLIYFSYDVKMKEKGDIPEGYSVSREKKERFSLILESASTNQTSMYLCASSSETGRQYFGPGTRLLVL.

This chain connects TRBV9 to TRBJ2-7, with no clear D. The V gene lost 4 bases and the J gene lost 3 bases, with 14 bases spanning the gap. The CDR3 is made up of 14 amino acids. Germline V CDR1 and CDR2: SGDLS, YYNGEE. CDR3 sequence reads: CASSPVGMGYEQYF. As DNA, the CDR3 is TGTGCCAGCAGCCCAGTGGGGATGGGCTACGAGCAGTACTTC.

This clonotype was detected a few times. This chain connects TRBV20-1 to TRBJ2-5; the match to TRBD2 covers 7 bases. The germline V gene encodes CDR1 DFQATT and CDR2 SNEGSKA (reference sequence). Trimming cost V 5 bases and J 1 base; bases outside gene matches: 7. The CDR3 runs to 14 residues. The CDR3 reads CSAHKWEGQETQYF. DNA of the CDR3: TGCAGTGCTCACAAGTGGGAGGGCCAAGAGACCCAGTACTTC.

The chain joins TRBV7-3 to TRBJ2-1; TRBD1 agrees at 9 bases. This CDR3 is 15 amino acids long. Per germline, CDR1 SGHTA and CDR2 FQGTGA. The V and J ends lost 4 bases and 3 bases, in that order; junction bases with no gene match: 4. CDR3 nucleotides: TGTGCCAGCAGCTCACAGGGGGCTAACTACAATGAGCAGTTCTTC. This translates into CASSSQGANYNEQFF.

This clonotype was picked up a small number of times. The chain's CDR3 is CASSFGYTGELFF. The CDR3 coding sequence is TGTGCCAGCAGTTTTGGATACACCGGGGAGCTGTTTTTT. V gene TRBV27 combines with J gene TRBJ2-2; no clear D. CDR1 and CDR2 (germline): MNHEY, SMNVEV (reference sequence). Deletions cut 3 bases from V and 3 bases from J, with 5 bases between. The CDR3 spans 13 residues.

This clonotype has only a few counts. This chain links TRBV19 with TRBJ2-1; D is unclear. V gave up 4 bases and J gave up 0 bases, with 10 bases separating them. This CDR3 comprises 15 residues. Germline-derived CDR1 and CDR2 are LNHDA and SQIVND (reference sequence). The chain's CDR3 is CASSSYTSSYNEQFF. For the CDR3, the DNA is TGTGCCAGTAGTAGTTACACCAGCTCCTACAATGAGCAGTTCTTC.

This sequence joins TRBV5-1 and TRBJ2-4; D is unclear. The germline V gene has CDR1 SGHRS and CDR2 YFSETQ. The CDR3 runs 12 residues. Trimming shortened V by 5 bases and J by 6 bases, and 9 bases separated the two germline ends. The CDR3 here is CASSPEINIQYF. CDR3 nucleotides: TGCGCCAGCAGTCCAGAAATAAACATTCAGTACTTC.

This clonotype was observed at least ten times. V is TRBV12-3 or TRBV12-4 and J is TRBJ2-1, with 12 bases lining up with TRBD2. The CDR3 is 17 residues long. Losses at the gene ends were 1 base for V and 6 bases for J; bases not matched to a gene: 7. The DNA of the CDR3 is TGTGCCAGCAGTTTAGTCCCCAGGGGACTAGCGGGCAATGAGCAGTTCTTC. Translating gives CASSLVPRGLAGNEQFF.

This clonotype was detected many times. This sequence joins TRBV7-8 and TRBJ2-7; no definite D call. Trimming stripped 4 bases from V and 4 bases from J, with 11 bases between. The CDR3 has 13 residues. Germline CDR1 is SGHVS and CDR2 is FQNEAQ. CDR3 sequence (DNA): TGTGCCAGCAGCTCGGGTTCCGGTTACGAGCAGTACTTC. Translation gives CASSSGSGYEQYF.

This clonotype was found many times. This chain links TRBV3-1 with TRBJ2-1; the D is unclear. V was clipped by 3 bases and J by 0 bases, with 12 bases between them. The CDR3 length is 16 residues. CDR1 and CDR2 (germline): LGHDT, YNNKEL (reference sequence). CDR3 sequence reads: CASSQTEYSSYNEQFF. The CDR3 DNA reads TGTGCCAGCAGCCAGACTGAGTATTCCTCCTACAATGAGCAGTTCTTC.

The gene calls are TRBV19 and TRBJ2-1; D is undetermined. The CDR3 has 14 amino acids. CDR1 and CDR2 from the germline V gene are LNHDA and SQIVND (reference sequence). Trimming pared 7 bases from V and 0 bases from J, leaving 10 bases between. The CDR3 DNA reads TGTGCCAGTAACGGCCGACGCTCCTACAATGAGCAGTTCTTC. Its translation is CASNGRRSYNEQFF.

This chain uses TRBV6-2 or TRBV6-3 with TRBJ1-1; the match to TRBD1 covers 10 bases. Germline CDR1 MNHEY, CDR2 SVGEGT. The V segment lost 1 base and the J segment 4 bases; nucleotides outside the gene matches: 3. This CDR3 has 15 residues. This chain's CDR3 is CASSYWDRGGTEAFF. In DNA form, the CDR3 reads TGTGCCAGCAGTTACTGGGACAGGGGTGGCACTGAAGCTTTCTTT.

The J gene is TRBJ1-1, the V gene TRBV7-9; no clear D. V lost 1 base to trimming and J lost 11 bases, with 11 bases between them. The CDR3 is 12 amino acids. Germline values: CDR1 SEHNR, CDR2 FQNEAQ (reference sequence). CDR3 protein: CASSLEGNSAFF. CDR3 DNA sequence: TGTGCCAGCAGCTTAGAGGGCAATTCGGCTTTCTTT.

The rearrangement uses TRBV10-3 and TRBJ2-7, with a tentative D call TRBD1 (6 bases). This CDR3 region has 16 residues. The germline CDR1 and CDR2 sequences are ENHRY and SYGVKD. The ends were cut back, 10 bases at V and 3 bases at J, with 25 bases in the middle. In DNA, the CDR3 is TGTGCCAGCACGCCGGCCCAGGGGATTGAATACTACGAGCAGTACTTC. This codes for CASTPAQGIEYYEQYF.

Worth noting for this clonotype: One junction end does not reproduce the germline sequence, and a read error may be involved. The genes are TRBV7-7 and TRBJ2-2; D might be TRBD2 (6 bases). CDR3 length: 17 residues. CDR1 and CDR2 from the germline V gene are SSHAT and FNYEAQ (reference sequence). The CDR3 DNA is TGTGCTAGCAGCTTACTCGTCCCGGGAGAGTACACCGGGGAGCTGTTTTTT. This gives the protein CASSLLVPGEYTGELFF.

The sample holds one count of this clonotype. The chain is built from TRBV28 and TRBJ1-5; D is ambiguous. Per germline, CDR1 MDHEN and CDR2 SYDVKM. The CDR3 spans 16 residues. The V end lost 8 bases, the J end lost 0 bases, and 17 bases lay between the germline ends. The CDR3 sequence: CASGGPVLYSNQPQHF. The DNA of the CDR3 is TGTGCCAGCGGCGGACCCGTATTATATAGCAATCAGCCCCAGCATTTT.

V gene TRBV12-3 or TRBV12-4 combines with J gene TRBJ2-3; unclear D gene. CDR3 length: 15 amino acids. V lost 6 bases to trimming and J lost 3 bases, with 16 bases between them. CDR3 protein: CASSLVPWMTDTQYF. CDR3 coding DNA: TGTGCCAGCAGCCTGGTCCCCTGGATGACAGATACGCAGTATTTT.

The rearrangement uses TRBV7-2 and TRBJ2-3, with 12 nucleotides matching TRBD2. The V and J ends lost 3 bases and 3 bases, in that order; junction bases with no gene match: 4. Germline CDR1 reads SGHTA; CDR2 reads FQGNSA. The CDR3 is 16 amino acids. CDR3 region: CASSLSSGRVTDTQYF. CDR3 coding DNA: TGTGCCAGCAGCTTGTCTAGCGGGAGGGTAACAGATACGCAGTATTTT.

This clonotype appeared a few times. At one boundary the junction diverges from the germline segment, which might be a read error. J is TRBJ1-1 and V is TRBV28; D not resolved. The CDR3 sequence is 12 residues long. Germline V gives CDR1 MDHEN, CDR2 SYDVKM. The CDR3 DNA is TGTGCCAGCAGTTTATTCGGCACTGGAGCTTTCTTT. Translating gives CASSLFGTGAFF.

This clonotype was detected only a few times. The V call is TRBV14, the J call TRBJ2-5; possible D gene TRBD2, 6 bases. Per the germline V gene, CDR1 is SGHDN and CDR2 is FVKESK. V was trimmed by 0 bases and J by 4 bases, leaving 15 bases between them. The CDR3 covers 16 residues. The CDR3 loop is CASSQEDYRRGETQYF. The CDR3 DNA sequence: TGTGCCAGCAGCCAAGAGGACTACCGGAGGGGAGAGACCCAGTACTTC.